What follows are 5 T cell receptor beta chains derived from one specimen sequenced in a study of shared clonotypes between healthy human individuals (TCRdb year 2020). The method behind the library was the immunoSEQ multiplex PCR assay. Here the immuneACCESS table is served through TCRdb, limited to in-frame sequences with V and J called. Missing clones are a known gap in these copies; in checked studies unresolved V genes cover under half, and the rest lacks a known reason. Recorded for this sample are 490,000 or so clones; around 78% of them occurred a single time. Clones ranked in the top ten supply under 15% of the sample. Sequenced sample: PBMCs. The receptors were gathered from a woman aged 40 to 50 in good health. Some clones in this sample may be carry-over from other donors' samples.

The chain couples TRBV30 to TRBJ2-5, with D perhaps TRBD1 (5 bases). The closer fit of TRBJ2-7 to the DNA end suggests the J call may be wrong. This CDR3 has 12 residues. CDR1 is GTSNPN and CDR2 is SVGIG in the germline V gene (reference sequence). This chain's CDR3 is CAWSPRVNEQYF. In DNA, the CDR3 is TGTGCCTGGAGTCCCAGGGTCAACGAGCAGTACTTC.

The chain combines TRBV29-1 with TRBJ2-2; D is possibly TRBD1 (6 bases). The CDR3 length is 12 residues. CDR1 SQVTM and CDR2 ANQGSEA come from the germline V gene. V was trimmed by 7 bases and J by 4 bases, leaving 10 bases between them. This chain's CDR3 is CSGTGFTGELFF. CDR3 nucleotides: TGCAGCGGTACAGGGTTCACCGGGGAGCTGTTTTTT.

This clone occurred a few times. This may come from a read error, since a much larger clone is one base off. This sequence joins TRBV11-2 and TRBJ1-2, with D perhaps matching TRBD1 (5 bases). V was pared by 5 bases and J by 0 bases, with 13 bases between. Looked up from germline, CDR1 is SGHAT and CDR2 is FQNNGV. This CDR3 spans 15 amino acids. Here the CDR3 DNA reads TGTGCCAGCAGCCCCGTCGGGGGTCCTAACTATGGCTACACCTTC. Protein product: CASSPVGGPNYGYTF. Based on the CDR3 plus reference TRBV11-2 and TRBJ1-2, the full variable domain is EAGVAQSPRYKIIEKRQSVAFWCNPISGHATLYWYQQILGQGPKLLIQFQNNGVVDDSQLPKDRFSAERLKGVDSTLKIQPAKLEDSAVYLCASSPVGGPNYGYTFGSGTRLTVV.

V usage is TRBV5-4 and J usage is TRBJ2-1; 7 bases match TRBD1. V lost 0 bases, J lost 6 bases, and 12 bases stayed unmatched. The CDR3 runs to 17 residues. CDR1 SGHNT and CDR2 YYREEE come from the germline V gene (reference sequence). The CDR3 coding sequence is TGTGCCAGCAGCTTGGCCCCGAGGGGGCATCAGGGCAATGAGCAGTTCTTC. It specifies CASSLAPRGHQGNEQFF.

V and J are TRBV7-9 and TRBJ1-1; D possibly corresponds to TRBD1 (6 bases). Germline V gene lookup returns CDR1 SEHNR and CDR2 FQNEAQ (reference sequence). V was pared by 3 bases and J by 5 bases, with 10 bases between. This CDR3 has 13 amino acids. CDR3 coding DNA: TGTGCCAGCAGCTTCCTAGGGGGGACTGAAGCTTTCTTT. Residues: CASSFLGGTEAFF.